The source of this T cell receptor (beta chain) is a study of PD-L1 blockade in urothelial cancer listed by TCRdb under 2017. Background on the whole study: All patients started therapy around 2014 and received atezolizumab 1,200 mg intravenously every 3 weeks. TCR sequencing covered pretreatment tumor samples and matched, serially collected peripheral blood taken before and after atezolizumab treatment. Blood samples were analyzed 3 weeks after the start of treatment (second dose) and 6 weeks after the start of treatment. In the same patients, whole exome sequencing and RNA sequencing of pretreatment tumors were performed in addition to TCR sequencing. Durable clinical benefit was achieved by nine patients and was not achieved by 20 patients. Patients had an ECOG performance status of 0 or 1 and had received between 0 and 3 prior chemotherapy regimens. Pretreatment blood TCR-seq was available for fewer than 30 patients, at least one posttreatment blood collection was obtained for about 24 patients, and tumor TCR-seq was available for about 24 patients. Durable clinical benefit was defined as a progression-free survival longer than 6 months, and TCR features were additionally tested against progression-free survival and overall survival. Blood samples gave a median of about 140,000 T cells and 77,000 or so unique TCRs, with a median clonality of roughly 0.081. Somatic, immune and clinical correlates of response to PD-L1 blockade with atezolizumab in urothelial cancer were the focus of an exploratory multi-omic analysis. Twenty-five of 29 patients were males with bladder-origin urothelial cancer, and about 65% of the 29 reported a prior smoking history. Overall study results and their limits: Because of the small sample size (n ≈ 30) and the many exploratory analyses performed, the results are intended to be regarded as hypothesis-generating. Improved progression-free and overall survival was associated with having pretreatment peripheral blood TCR clonality below the median. Greater expansion of tumor-associated TCR clones in peripheral blood 3 weeks after the start of treatment was observed in patients with durable benefit (n ≈ 24, p = 0.022).

In regard to this clone: Its antigen is unknown. There are no base qualities to consult, and no much larger clone falls within one base.

Reading the germline V gene gives CDR1 ENHRY and CDR2 SYGVKD. The V end gives up 10 bases and the J end 0 bases, leaving 6 bases in the junction not matched to a gene. From the cysteine up to the phenylalanine, the CDR3 has a length of 13 residues. The only DNA kept is the CDR3, 39 bases in frame from the first base. What the time point label conveys for this sample: peripheral blood 6 weeks after treatment start. A cohort of roughly 30 patients with locally advanced or metastatic urothelial carcinoma, treated at Memorial Sloan Kettering on a trial protocol, was included. Peripheral blood mononuclear cells were collected pretreatment and during treatment, with between 1 and 8 total time points obtained per patient. The Qiagen DNeasy Blood extraction kit was used to purify genomic DNA from total PBMCs and from tumor samples. PBMCs were collected pretreatment and during treatment, and were isolated and stored as previously described.

Each PCR received spiked-in synthetic TCR analog templates so that absolute template abundance could be estimated from read counts. The immunoSEQ assay was used to amplify TCRbeta CDR3 regions from genomic DNA with bias-controlled V and J gene primers. Rearranged TCRbeta segments were sequenced at approximately 20X coverage. Regarding the original processing steps: Sequencing errors were corrected by clustering, and CDR3s were annotated against IMGT so that V, D and J genes could be assigned. Downstream analyses used only productive TCRbeta rearrangements and left out out-of-frame or stop-codon sequences. Clonality was calculated as one minus the Shannon entropy normalized by the log of the number of unique productive sequences. Clones differing between time points or between blood and tumor were identified using Fisher's exact test with Benjamini-Hochberg correction, with an adjusted p below 0.01 applied as the threshold. The immuneACCESS repertoire file appears here via TCRdb, limited to in-frame rearrangements. These files lack a portion of the clones; in checked studies, under half of the deficit traces to unresolved V genes, and the cause of the others is not known. The V and J calls and clone size were taken over from that table, and D and trimming were inferred from the DNA. Recorded for this sample are 50,000 to 60,000 clones; more than 75% of them occurred a single time. The top ten clones comprise less than 3% of the sample.

The sequence was collected from a man aged 55 to 70 with urothelial cancer. The specimen was PBMCs, collected around atezolizumab (anti-PD-L1) treatment. The sequence links TRBV10-3 to TRBJ2-7, with 7 bases aligning to TRBD2. The DNA sequence is TGTGCCAGCCTGAGCGGGGACTCCTACGAGCAGTACTTC. Translated, this gives CASLSGDSYEQYF.